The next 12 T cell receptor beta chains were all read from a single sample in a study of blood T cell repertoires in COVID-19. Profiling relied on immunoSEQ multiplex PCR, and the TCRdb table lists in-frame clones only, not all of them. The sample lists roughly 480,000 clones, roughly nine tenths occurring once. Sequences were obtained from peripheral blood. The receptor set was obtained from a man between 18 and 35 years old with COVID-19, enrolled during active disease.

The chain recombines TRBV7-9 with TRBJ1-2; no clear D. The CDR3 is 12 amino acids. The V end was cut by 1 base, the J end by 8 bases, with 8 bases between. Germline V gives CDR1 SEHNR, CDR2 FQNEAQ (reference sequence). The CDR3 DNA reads TGTGCCAGCAGCTTAGGAGGGTACGGCTACACCTTC. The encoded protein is CASSLGGYGYTF.

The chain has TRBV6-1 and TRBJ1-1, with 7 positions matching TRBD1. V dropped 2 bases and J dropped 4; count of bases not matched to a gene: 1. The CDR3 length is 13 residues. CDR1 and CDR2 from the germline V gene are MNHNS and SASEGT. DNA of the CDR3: TGTGCCAGCAGTGAACAGGGGGGCACTGAAGCTTTCTTT. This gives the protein CASSEQGGTEAFF.

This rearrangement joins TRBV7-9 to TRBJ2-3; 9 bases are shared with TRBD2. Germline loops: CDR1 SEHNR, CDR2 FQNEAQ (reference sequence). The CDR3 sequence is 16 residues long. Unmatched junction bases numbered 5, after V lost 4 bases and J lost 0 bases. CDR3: CASSSRTSVSTDTQYF. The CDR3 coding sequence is TGTGCCAGCAGCTCCCGGACTAGCGTTAGCACAGATACGCAGTATTTT.

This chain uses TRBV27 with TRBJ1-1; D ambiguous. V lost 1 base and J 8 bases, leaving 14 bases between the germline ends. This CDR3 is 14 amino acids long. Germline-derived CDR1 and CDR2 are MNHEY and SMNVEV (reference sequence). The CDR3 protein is CASSLYPRIAEAFF. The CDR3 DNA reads TGTGCCAGCAGTTTATACCCCCGAATTGCGGAAGCTTTCTTT.

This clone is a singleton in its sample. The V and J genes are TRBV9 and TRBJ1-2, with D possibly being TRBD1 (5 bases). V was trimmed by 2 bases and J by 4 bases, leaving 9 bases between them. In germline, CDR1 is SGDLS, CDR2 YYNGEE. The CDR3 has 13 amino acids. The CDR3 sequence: CASSVTGAYGYTF. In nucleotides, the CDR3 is TGTGCCAGCAGCGTCACAGGCGCCTATGGCTACACCTTC. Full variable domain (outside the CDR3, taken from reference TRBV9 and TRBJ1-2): DSGVTQTPKHLITATGQRVTLRCSPRSGDLSVYWYQQSLDQGLQFLIQYYNGEERAKGNILERFSAQQFPDLHSELNLSSLELGDSALYFCASSVTGAYGYTFGSGTRLTVV.

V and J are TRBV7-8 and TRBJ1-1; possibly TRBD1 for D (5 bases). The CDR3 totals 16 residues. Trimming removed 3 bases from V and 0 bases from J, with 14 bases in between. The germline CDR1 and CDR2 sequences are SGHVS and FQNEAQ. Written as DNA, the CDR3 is TGTGCCAGCAGCTTTCTGATAAGGGGAATGAACACTGAAGCTTTCTTT. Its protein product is CASSFLIRGMNTEAFF.

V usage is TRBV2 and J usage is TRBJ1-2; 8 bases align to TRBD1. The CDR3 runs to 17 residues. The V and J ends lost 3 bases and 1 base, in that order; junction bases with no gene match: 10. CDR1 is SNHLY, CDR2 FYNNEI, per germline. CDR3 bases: TGTGCCAGCAGTGATGGTCAGGGGGCGTTCAATAACTATGGCTACACCTTC. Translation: CASSDGQGAFNNYGYTF.

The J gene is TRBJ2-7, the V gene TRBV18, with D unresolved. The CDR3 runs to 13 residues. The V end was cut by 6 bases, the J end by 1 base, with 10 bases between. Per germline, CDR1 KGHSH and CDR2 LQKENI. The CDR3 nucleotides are TGTGCCAGCTCGCTCGACATTTCCTACGAGCAGTACTTC. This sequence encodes CASSLDISYEQYF.

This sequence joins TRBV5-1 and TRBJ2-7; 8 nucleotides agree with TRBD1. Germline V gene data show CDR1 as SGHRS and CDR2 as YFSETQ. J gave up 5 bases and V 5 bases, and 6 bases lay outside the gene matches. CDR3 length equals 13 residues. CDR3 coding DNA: TGCGCCAGCAGTTTGACAGGGGTTGACGAGCAGTACTTC. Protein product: CASSLTGVDEQYF. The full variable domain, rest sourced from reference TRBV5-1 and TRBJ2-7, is KAGVTQTPRYLIKTRGQQVTLSCSPISGHRSVSWYQQTPGQGLQFLFEYFSETQRNKGNFPGRFSGRQFSNSRSEMNVSTLELGDSALYLCASSLTGVDEQYFGPGTRLTVT.

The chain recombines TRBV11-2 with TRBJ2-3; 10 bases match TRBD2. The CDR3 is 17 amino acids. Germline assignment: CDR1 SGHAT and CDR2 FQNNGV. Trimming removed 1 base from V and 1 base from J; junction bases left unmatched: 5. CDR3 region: CASSLVRLAGGTDTQYF. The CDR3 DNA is TGTGCCAGCAGCTTAGTCAGGCTAGCGGGGGGCACAGATACGCAGTATTTT.

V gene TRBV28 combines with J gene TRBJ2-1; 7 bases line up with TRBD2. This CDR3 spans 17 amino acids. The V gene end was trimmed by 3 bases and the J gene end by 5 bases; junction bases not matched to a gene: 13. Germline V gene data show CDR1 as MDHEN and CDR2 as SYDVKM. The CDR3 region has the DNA TGTGCCAGCAGTTTCGGGGGGAAGGGACTGGGAAACAATGAGCAGTTCTTC. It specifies CASSFGGKGLGNNEQFF.

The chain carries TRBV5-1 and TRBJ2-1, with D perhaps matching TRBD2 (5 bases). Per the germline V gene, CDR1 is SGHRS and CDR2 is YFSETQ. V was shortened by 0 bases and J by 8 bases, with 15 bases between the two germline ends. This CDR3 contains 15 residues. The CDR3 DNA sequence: TGCGCCAGCAGCTTGGGCGGGCCTGGTTTAGATGAGCAGTTCTTC. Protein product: CASSLGGPGLDEQFF.